This T cell receptor (beta chain) emerged from a study of blood T cells in healthy people across ages. Primed by a sample-barcoded 5' primer and a J-beta primer mix, a second PCR proceeded for roughly 6 to 12 cycles. TCRdb reprocessed the 5' RACE reads via MiXCR and lists one record per CDR3 protein. Of roughly 730,000 distinct CDR3 sequences in the sample, approximately 60% are singletons; the top ten hold roughly 24%. The CDR3 is 16 residues long. Germline values: CDR1 SGHAT, CDR2 FQNNGV. V dropped 3 bases and J dropped 0 bases, with 9 bases sitting between them. This rearrangement joins TRBV11-2 to TRBJ2-6; D not certain. This TCR derives from a middle-aged man in good health. The sequenced sample was blood. The chain's CDR3 is CASSLQTASGANVLTF. As DNA, the CDR3 is TGTGCCAGCAGCTTGCAAACGGCCTCTGGGGCCAACGTCCTGACTTTC.